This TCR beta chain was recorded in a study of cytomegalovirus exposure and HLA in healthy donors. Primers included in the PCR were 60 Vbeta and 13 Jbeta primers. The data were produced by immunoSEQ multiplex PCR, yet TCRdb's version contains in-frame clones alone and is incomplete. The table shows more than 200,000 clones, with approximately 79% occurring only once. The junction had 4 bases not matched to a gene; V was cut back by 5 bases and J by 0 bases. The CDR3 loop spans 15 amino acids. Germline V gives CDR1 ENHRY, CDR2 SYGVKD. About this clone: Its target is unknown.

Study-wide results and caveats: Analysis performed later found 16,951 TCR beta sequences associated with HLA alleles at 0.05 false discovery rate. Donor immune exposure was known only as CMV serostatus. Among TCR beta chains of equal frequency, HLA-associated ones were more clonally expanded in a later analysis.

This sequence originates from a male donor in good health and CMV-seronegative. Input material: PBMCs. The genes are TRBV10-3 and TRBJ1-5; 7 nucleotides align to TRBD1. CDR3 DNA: TGTGCCATCAGTCCGACAGGGATTAGCAATCAGCCCCAGCATTTT. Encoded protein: CAISPTGISNQPQHF.